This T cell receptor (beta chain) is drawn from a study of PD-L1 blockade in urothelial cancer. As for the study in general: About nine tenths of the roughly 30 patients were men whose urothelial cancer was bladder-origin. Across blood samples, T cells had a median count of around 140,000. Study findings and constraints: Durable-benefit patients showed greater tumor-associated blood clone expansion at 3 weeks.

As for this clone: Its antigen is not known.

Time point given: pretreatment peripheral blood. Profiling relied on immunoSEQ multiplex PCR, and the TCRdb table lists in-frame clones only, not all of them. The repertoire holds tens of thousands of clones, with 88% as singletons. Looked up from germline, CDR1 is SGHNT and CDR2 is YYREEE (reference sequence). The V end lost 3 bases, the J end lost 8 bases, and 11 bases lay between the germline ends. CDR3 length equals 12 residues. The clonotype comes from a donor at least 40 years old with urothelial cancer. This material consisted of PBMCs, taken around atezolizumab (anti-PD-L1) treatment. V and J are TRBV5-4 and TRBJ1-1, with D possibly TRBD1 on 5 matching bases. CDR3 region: CASSSQGLEAFF. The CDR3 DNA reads TGTGCCAGCAGCTCCCAGGGACTCGAAGCTTTCTTT.